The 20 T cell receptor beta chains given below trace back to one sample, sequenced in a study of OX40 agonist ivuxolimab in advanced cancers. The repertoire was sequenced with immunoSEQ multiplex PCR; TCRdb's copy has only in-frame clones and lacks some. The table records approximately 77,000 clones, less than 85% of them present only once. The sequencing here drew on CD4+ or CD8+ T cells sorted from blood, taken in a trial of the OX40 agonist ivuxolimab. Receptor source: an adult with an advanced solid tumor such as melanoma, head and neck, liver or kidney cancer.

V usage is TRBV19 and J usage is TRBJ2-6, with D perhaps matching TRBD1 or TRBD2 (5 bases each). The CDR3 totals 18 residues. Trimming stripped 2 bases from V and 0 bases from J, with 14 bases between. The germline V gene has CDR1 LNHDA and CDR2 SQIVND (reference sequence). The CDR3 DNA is TGTGCCAGTAGTATAAGAGGGCAGGGAAGCTCTGGGGCCAACGTCCTGACTTTC. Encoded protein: CASSIRGQGSSGANVLTF.

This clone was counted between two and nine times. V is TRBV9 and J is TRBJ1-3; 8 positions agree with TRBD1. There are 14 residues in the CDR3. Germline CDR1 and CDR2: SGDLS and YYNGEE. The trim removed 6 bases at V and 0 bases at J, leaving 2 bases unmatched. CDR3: CASTGTGSGNTIYF. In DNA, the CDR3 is TGTGCCAGCACCGGGACAGGCTCTGGAAACACCATATATTTT.

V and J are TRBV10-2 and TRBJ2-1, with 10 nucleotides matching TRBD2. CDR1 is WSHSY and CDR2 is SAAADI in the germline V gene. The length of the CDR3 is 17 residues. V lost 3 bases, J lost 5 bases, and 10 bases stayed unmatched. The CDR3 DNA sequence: TGCGCCAGCAGTGATCGCTCGGGTAGCGGGAGGAACAATGAGCAGTTCTTC. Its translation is CASSDRSGSGRNNEQFF.

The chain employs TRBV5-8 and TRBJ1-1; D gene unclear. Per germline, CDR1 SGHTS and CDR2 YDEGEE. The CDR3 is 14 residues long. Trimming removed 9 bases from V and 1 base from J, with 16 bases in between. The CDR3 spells CAKAGGRSNTEAFF. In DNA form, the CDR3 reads TGTGCCAAAGCAGGCGGACGCTCGAACACTGAAGCTTTCTTT.

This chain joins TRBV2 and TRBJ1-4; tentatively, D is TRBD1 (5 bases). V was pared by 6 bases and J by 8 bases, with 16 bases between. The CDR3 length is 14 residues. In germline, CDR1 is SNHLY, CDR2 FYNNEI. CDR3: CASSGPNGAEKLFF. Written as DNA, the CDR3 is TGTGCCAGCAGCGGGCCCAACGGGGCAGAAAAACTGTTTTTT.

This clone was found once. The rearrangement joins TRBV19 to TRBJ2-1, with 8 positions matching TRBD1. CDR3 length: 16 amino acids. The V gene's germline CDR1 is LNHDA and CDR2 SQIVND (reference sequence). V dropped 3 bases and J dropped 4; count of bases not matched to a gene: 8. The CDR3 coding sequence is TGTGCCAGTAGTATGACGGGACAGGTACCTTACAATGAGCAGTTCTTC. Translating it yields CASSMTGQVPYNEQFF. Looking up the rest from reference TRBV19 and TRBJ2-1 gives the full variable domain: DGGITQSPKYLFRKEGQNVTLSCEQNLNHDAMYWYRQDPGQGLRLIYYSQIVNDFQKGDIAEGYSVSREKKESFPLTVTSAQKNPTAFYLCASSMTGQVPYNEQFFGPGTRLTVL.

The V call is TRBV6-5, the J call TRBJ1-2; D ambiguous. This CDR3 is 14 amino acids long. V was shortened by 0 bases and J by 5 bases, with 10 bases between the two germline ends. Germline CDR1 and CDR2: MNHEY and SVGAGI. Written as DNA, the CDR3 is TGTGCCAGCAGTTACTCAACGTCGTGGTATGGCTACACCTTC. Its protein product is CASSYSTSWYGYTF.

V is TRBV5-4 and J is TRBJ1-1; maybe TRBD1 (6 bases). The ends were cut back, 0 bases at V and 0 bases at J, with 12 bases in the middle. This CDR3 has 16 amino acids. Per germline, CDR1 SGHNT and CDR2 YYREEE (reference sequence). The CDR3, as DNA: TGTGCCAGCAGCTTGGGTCAGGGGATATTGAACACTGAAGCTTTCTTT. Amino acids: CASSLGQGILNTEAFF. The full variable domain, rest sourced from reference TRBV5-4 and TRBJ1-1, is ETGVTQSPTHLIKTRGQQVTLRCSSQSGHNTVSWYQQALGQGPQFIFQYYREEENGRGNFPPRFSGLQFPNYSSELNVNALELDDSALYLCASSLGQGILNTEAFFGQGTRLTVV.

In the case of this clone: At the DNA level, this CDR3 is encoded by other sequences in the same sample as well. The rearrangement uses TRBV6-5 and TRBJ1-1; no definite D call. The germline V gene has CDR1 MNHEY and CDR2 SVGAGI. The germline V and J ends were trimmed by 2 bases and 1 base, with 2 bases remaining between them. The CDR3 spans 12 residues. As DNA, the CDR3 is TGTGCCAGCAGTTACAGGAACACTGAAGCTTTCTTT. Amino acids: CASSYRNTEAFF.

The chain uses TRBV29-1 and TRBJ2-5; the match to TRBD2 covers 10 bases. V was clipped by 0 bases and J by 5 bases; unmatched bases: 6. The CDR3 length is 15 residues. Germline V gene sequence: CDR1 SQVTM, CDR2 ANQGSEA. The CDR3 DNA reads TGCAGCGTTGAAGAAGCTAGCGGGAGAGTGGAGACCCAGTACTTC. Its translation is CSVEEASGRVETQYF.

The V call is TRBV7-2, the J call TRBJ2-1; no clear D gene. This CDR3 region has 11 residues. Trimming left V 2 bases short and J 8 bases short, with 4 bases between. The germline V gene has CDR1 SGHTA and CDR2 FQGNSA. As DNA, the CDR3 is TGTGCCAGCAGCTTACAATATGAGCAGTTCTTC. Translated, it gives CASSLQYEQFF.

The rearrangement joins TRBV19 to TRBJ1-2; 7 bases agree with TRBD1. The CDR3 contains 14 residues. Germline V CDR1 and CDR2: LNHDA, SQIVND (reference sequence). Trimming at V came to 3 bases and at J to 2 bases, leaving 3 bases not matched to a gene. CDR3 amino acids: CASSIVTGNYGYTF. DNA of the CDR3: TGTGCCAGTAGTATTGTGACAGGGAACTATGGCTACACCTTC.

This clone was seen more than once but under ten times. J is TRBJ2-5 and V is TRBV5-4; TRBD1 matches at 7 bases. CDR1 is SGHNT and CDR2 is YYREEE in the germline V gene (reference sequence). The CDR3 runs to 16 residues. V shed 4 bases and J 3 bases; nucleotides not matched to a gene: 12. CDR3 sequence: CASSHPGTVGKETQYF. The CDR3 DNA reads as TGTGCCAGCAGCCACCCCGGGACAGTAGGTAAAGAGACCCAGTACTTC.

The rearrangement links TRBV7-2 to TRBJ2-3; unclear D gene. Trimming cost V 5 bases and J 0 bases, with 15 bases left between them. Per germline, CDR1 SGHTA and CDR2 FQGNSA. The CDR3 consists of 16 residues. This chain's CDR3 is CASSTRASPSTDTQYF. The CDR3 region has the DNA TGTGCCAGCAGCACCCGAGCGTCCCCTAGCACAGATACGCAGTATTTT.

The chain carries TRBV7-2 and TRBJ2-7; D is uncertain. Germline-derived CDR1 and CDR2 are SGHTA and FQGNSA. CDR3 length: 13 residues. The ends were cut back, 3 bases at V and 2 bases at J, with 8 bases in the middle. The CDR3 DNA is TGTGCCAGCAGCTTCTCCCCGACCTACGAGCAGTACTTC. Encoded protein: CASSFSPTYEQYF.

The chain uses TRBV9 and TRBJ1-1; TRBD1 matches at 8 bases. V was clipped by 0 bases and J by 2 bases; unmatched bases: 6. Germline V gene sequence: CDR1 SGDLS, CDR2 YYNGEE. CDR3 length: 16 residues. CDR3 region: CASSVGSGGINTEAFF. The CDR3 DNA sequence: TGTGCCAGCAGCGTAGGATCAGGGGGCATCAACACTGAAGCTTTCTTT.

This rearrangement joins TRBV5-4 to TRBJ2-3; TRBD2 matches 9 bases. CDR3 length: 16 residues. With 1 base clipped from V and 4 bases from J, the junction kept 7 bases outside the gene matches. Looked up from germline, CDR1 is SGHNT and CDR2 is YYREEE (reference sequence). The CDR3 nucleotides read TGTGCCAGCAGCTTGTCTGGCGGGGGGGCCGCAGATACGCAGTATTTT. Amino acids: CASSLSGGGAADTQYF.

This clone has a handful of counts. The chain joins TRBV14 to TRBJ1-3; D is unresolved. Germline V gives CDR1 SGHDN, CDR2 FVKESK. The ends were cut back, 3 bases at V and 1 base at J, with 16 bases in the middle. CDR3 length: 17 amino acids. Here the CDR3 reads CASSHISGKASGNTIYF. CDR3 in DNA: TGTGCCAGCAGCCATATCAGCGGCAAAGCTTCTGGAAACACCATATATTTT.

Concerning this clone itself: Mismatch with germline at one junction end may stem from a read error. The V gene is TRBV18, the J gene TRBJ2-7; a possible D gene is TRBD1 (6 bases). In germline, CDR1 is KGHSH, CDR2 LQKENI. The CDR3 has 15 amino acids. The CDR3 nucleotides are TGTGCCGGCTCACCGACAGGAATTGGCGCCTACGAGCAGTACTTC. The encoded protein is CAGSPTGIGAYEQYF.

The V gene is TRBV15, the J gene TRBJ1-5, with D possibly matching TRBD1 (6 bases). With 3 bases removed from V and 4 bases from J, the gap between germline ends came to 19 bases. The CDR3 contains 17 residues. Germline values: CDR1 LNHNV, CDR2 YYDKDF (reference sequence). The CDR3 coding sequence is TGTGCCACCAGCAGGGATCAGGGGCGGTTCGGGAATCAGCCCCAGCATTTT. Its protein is CATSRDQGRFGNQPQHF.